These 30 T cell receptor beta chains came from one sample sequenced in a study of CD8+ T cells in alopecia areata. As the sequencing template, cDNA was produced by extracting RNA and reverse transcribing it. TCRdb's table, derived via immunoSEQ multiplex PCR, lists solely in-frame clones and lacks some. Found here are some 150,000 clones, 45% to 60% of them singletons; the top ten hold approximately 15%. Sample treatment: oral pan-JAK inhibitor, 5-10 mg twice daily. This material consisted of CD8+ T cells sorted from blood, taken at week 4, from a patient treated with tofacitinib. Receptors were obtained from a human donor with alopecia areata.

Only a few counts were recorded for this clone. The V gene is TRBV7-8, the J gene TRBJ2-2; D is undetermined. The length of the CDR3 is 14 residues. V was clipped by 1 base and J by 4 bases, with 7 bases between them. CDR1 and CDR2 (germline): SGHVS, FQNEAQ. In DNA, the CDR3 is TGTGCCAGCAGCTTAGTGTCGGTCACCGGGGAGCTGTTTTTT. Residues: CASSLVSVTGELFF.

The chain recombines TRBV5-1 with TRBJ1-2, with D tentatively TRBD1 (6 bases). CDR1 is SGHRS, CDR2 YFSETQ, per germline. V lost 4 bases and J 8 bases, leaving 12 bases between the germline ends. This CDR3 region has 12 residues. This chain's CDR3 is CASSPGANGYTF. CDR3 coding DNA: TGCGCCAGCAGCCCAGGGGCTAACGGCTACACCTTC.

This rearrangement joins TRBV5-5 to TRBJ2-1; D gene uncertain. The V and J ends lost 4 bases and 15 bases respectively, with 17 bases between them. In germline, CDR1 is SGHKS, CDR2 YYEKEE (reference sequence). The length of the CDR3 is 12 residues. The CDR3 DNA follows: TGTGCCAGCAGCGAAGATGGACCGGGCCGGTTCTTC. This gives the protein CASSEDGPGRFF.

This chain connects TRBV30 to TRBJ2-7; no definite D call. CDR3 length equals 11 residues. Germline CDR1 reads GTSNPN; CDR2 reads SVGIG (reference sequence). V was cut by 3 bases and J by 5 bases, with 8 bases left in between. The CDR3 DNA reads TGTGCCTGGAGCTTAGACCACGAGCAGTACTTC. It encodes CAWSLDHEQYF.

CDR3 in DNA: TGTGCCAGCAGTTCACAGCCGAGGGAGACCCAGTACTTC. It encodes CASSSQPRETQYF. This chain uses TRBV27 with TRBJ2-5; unclear D gene. The ends were cut back, 4 bases at V and 5 bases at J, with 11 bases in the middle. There are 13 residues in the CDR3. Germline V gene lookup returns CDR1 MNHEY and CDR2 SMNVEV (reference sequence).

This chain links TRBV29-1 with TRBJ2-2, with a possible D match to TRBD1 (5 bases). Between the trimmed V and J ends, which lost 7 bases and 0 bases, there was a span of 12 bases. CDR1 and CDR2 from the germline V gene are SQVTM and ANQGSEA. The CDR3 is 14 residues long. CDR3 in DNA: TGCAGCGCCCTGGGGCAGACGAACACCGGGGAGCTGTTTTTT. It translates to CSALGQTNTGELFF.

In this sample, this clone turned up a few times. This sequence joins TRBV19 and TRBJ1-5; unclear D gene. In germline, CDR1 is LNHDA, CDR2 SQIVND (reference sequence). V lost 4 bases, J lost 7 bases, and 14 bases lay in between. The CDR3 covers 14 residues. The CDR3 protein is CASSSNPVGQPQHF. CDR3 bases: TGTGCCAGTAGTAGTAACCCGGTCGGACAGCCCCAGCATTTT.

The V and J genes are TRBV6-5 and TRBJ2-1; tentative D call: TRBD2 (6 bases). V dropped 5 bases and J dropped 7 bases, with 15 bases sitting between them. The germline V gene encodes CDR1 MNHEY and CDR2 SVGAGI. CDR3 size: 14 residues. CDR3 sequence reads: CASSRTGTLNEQFF. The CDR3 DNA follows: TGTGCCAGCAGTCGAACCGGGACTCTTAATGAGCAGTTCTTC.

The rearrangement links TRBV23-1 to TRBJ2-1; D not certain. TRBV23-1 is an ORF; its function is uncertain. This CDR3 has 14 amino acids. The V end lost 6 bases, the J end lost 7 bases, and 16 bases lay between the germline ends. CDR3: CASSPPTRENEQFF. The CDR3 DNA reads TGCGCCAGCAGCCCTCCGACGAGAGAAAATGAGCAGTTCTTC.

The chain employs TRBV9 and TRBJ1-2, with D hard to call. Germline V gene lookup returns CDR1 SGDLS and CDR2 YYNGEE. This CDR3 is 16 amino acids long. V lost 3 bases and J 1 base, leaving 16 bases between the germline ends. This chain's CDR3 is CASSGSREDLNYGYTF. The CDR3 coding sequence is TGTGCCAGCAGCGGCTCCCGGGAGGATCTTAACTATGGCTACACCTTC.

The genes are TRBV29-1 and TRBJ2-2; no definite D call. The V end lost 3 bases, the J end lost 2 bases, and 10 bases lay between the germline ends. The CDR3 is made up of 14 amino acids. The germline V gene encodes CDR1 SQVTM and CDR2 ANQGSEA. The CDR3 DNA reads TGCAGCGTTGATGAAGCAGCAAACACCGGGGAGCTGTTTTTT. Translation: CSVDEAANTGELFF.

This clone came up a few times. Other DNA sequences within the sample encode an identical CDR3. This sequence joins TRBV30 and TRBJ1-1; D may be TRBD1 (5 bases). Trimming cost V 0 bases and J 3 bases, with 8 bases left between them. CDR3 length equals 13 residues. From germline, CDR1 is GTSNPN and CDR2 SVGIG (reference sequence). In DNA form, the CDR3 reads TGTGCCTGGAGTGTAACAGGAGACACTGAAGCTTTCTTT. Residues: CAWSVTGDTEAFF. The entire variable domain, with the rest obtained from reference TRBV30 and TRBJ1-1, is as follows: SQTIHQWPATLVQPVGSPLSLECTVEGTSNPNLYWYRQAAGRGLQLLFYSVGIGQISSEVPQNLSASRPQDRQFILSSKKLLLSDSGFYLCAWSVTGDTEAFFGQGTRLTVV.

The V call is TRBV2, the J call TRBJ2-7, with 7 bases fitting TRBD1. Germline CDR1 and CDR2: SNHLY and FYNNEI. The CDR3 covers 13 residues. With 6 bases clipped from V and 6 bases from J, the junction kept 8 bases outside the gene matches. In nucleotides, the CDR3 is TGTGCCAGCAGCGACCCCCGACAGGGCGAGCAGTACTTC. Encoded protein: CASSDPRQGEQYF.

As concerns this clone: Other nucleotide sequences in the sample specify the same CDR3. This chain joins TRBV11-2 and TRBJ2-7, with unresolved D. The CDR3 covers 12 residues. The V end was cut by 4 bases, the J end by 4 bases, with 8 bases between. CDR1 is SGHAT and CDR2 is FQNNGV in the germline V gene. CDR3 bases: TGTGCCAGCAGCTCCTCCCCATACGAGCAGTACTTC. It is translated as CASSSSPYEQYF.

Here the CDR3 DNA reads TGTGCCAGCACCCAGACAGAGACTACCTACGAGCAGTACTTC. This encodes CASTQTETTYEQYF. The genes are TRBV5-6 and TRBJ2-7; the D gene could be TRBD1 or TRBD2 (5 bases each). CDR3 length: 14 residues. The ends were cut back, 6 bases at V and 2 bases at J, with 15 bases in the middle. From germline, CDR1 is SGHDT and CDR2 YYEEEE.

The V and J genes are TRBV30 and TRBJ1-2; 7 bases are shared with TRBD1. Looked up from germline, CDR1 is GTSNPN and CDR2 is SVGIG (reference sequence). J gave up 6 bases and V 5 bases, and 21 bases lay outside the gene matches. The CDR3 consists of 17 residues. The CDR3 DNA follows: TGTGCCTGGTTTCGAGGGCCTTTGGGACAGCCTGGGGATGGCTACACCTTC. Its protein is CAWFRGPLGQPGDGYTF. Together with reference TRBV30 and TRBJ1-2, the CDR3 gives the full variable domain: SQTIHQWPATLVQPVGSPLSLECTVEGTSNPNLYWYRQAAGRGLQLLFYSVGIGQISSEVPQNLSASRPQDRQFILSSKKLLLSDSGFYLCAWFRGPLGQPGDGYTFGSGTRLTVV.

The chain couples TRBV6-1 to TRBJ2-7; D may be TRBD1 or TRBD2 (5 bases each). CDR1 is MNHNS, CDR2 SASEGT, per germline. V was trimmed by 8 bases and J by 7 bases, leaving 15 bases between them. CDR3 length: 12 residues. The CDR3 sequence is CASGWGIKEQYF. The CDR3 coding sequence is TGTGCCAGCGGATGGGGGATAAAGGAGCAGTACTTC.

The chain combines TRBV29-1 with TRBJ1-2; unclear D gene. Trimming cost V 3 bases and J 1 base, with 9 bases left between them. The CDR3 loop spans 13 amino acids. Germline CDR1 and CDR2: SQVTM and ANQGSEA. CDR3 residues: CSVERQINYGYTF. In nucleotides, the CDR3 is TGCAGCGTTGAGCGCCAGATTAACTATGGCTACACCTTC.

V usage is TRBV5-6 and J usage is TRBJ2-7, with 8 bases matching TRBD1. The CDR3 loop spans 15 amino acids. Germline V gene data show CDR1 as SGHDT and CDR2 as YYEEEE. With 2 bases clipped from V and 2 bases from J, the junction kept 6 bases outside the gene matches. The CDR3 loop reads CASSFWTGPTYEQYF. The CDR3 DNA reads TGTGCCAGCAGCTTCTGGACAGGGCCCACCTACGAGCAGTACTTC.

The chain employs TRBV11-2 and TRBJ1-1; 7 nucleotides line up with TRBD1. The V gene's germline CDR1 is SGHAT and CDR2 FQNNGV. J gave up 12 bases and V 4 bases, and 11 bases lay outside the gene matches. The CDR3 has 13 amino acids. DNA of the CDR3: TGTGCCAGCAGCTCTACTAGACAGGGTGTAACTTTCTTT. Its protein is CASSSTRQGVTFF.

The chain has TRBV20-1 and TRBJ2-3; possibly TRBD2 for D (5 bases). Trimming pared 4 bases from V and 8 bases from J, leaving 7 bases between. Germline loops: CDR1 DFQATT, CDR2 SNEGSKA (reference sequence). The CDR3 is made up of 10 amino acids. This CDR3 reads CSATRGTQYF. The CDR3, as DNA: TGCAGTGCTACCCGGGGTACGCAGTATTTT.

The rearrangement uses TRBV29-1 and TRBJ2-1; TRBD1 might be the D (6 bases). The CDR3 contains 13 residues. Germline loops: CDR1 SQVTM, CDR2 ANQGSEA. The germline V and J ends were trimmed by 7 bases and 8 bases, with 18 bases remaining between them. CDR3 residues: CSGDPGHSYEQFF. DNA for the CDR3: TGCAGCGGGGACCCGGGACACTCCTATGAGCAGTTCTTC.

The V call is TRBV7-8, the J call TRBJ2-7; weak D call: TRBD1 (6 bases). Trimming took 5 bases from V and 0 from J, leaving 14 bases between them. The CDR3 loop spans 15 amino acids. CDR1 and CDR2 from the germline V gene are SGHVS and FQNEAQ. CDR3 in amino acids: CASSPTDSFSYEQYF. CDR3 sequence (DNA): TGTGCCAGCAGCCCTACGGACAGTTTCTCCTACGAGCAGTACTTC. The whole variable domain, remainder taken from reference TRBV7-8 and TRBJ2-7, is GAGVSQSPRYKVAKRGQDVALRCDPISGHVSLFWYQQALGQGPEFLTYFQNEAQLDKSGLPSDRFFAERPEGSVSTLKIQRTQQEDSAVYLCASSPTDSFSYEQYFGPGTRLTVT.

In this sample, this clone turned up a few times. The CDR3 DNA sequence: TGTGCTAGTGGTTTGGTAACTGGGGCCGTAAGCACAGATACGCAGTATTTT. Translation gives CASGLVTGAVSTDTQYF. The rearrangement links TRBV12-5 to TRBJ2-3; D may be TRBD1 (5 bases). This CDR3 spans 17 amino acids. CDR1 LGHNT and CDR2 FRNRAP come from the germline V gene. The V gene lost 0 bases and the J gene lost 0 bases, with 13 bases spanning the gap.

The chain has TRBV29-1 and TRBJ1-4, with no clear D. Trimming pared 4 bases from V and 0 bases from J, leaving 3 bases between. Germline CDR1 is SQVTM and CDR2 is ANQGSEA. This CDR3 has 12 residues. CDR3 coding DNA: TGCAGCGTTGCGTCAACTAATGAAAAACTGTTTTTT. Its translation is CSVASTNEKLFF.

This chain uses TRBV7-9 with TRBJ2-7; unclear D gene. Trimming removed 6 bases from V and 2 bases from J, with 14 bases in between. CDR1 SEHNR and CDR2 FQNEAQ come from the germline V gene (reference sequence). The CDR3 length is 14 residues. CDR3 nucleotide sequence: TGTGCCAGCAGTTCCTCTTTACGTACCTACGAGCAGTACTTC. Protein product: CASSSSLRTYEQYF.

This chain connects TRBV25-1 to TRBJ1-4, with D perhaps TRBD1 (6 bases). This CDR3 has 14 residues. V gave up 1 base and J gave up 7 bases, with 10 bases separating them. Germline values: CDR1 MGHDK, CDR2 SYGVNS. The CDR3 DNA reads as TGTGCCAGCAGTGAATTACAGGGTGGTGAAAAACTGTTTTTT. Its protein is CASSELQGGEKLFF.

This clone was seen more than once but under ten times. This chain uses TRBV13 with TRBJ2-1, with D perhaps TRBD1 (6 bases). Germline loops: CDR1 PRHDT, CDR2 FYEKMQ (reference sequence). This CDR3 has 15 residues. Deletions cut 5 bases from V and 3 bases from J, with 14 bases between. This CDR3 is CASSERGRGYNEQFF. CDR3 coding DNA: TGTGCCAGCAGCGAGAGGGGCAGGGGCTACAATGAGCAGTTCTTC.

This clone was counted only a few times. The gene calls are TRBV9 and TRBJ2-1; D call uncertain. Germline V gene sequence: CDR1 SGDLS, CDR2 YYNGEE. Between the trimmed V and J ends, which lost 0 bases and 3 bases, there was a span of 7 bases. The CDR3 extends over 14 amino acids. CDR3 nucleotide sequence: TGTGCCAGCAGCGTAGTGGTGAGCTACAATGAGCAGTTCTTC. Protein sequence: CASSVVVSYNEQFF. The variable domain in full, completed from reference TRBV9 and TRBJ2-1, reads DSGVTQTPKHLITATGQRVTLRCSPRSGDLSVYWYQQSLDQGLQFLIQYYNGEERAKGNILERFSAQQFPDLHSELNLSSLELGDSALYFCASSVVVSYNEQFFGPGTRLTVL.

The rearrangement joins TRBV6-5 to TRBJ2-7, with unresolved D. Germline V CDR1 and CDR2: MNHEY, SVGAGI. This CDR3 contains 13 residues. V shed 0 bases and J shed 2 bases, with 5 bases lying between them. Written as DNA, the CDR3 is TGTGCCAGCAGTTACTCGATGGCCTACGAGCAGTACTTC. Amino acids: CASSYSMAYEQYF.